These T cell receptor beta chains were read from a single sample in a study of technical replicates of blood from several donors. Libraries were prepared by immunoSEQ multiplex PCR; TCRdb keeps only in-frame clonotypes and omits some of them. The table records some 60,000 clones, approximately 87% of them present only once. Sample: PBMCs. The origin of the receptors is a human donor in good health. Some clones in this sample may be carry-over from other donors' samples. The CDR3 runs from the conserved cysteine through the conserved F or W. Each record gives: D gene, clone size, V gene, J gene, CDR3 DNA, CDR3 protein. A D gene is named only where the DNA matches it firmly. Rows give clone size only sometimes, using once, few, many, or a class for an expanded clone.

D: NA; size: NA; V: TRBV6-5; J: TRBJ1-2; DNA: TGTGCCAGCCATGTAACGGGAAACTATGGCTACACCTTC; CDR3: CASHVTGNYGYTF
D: NA; size: NA; V: TRBV14; J: TRBJ1-2; DNA: TGTGCCAGCAGCCGGGGAGGGAACTATGGCTACACCTTC; CDR3: CASSRGGNYGYTF
D: TRBD1; size: NA; V: TRBV4-3; J: TRBJ2-7; DNA: TGCGCCAGCAGCACCCGGACAGGGGGTTCCTACGAGCAGTACTTC; CDR3: CASSTRTGGSYEQYF
D: NA; size: few; V: TRBV6-5; J: TRBJ2-7; DNA: TGTGCCAGCAGTTACGATTCCCAGGGCGCCTACGAGCAGTACTTC; CDR3: CASSYDSQGAYEQYF
D: TRBD2; size: NA; V: TRBV2; J: TRBJ2-7; DNA: TGTGCCAGCACACAGACTAGCGGGGGCTACGAGCAGTACTTC; CDR3: CASTQTSGGYEQYF
D: TRBD2; size: NA; V: TRBV11-3; J: TRBJ2-3; DNA: TGTGCCAGCAGCTTACAAGCGGGAGGGTCAGATACGCAGTATTTT; CDR3: CASSLQAGGSDTQYF
D: NA; size: NA; V: TRBV19; J: TRBJ1-5; DNA: TGTGCCAGTAGTATAGGCAGGGATGAGAAGCCCCAGCATTTT; CDR3: CASSIGRDEKPQHF
D: TRBD1; size: NA; V: TRBV11-2; J: TRBJ1-1; DNA: TGTGCCAGCAGCACCCGGACAGGCCCGGCGGAGAACACTGAAGCTTTCTTT; CDR3: CASSTRTGPAENTEAFF
D: TRBD2; size: NA; V: TRBV2; J: TRBJ2-2; DNA: TGTGCCAGCATGACTAGCGGGGGGGCGACCGGGGAGCTGTTTTTT; CDR3: CASMTSGGATGELFF
D: NA; size: NA; V: TRBV6-6; J: TRBJ2-7; DNA: TGTGCCAGCAGAGCGGGCGACAGTTGGAACGAGCAGTACTTC; CDR3: CASRAGDSWNEQYF
D: TRBD1; size: NA; V: TRBV4-1; J: TRBJ2-5; DNA: TGCGCCAGCAGCGGAGCGACAGGGACCCGCCGGGAGACCCAGTACTTC; CDR3: CASSGATGTRRETQYF
D: TRBD2; size: NA; V: TRBV11-2; J: TRBJ2-2; DNA: TGTGCCAGCAGCTTAGATCCTTTCCCGAGCGGGAGAAAGACCGGGGAGCTGTTTTTT; CDR3: CASSLDPFPSGRKTGELFF
D: TRBD1; size: NA; V: TRBV25-1; J: TRBJ1-5; DNA: TGTGCCAGCAGTGGGACAGGGATGAATCAGCCCCAGCATTTT; CDR3: CASSGTGMNQPQHF
D: NA; size: NA; V: TRBV30; J: TRBJ2-1; DNA: TGTGCCTGGAGTGTACAGCAGTATGAGCAGTTCTTC; CDR3: CAWSVQQYEQFF
D: TRBD1; size: NA; V: TRBV30; J: TRBJ2-7; DNA: TGTGCCTGGAGTCGGGACAGGGCCTCCTACGAGCAGTACTTC; CDR3: CAWSRDRASYEQYF